This TCR beta chain was observed in a study of regulatory T cells in long-lasting Graves disease. Arm-PCR of CDR3 regions with iRepertoire HTBI primers generated TCR beta libraries. Each CDR3 protein gets one entry after TCRdb re-called the multiplex PCR reads with MiXCR. The data show 440,000 or so distinct CDR3 sequences, with 15% seen just once and roughly 17% held by the top ten. This clonotype has just a few counts. Time point meaning: newly diagnosed GD, antithyroid drugs for less than 3 months. Researchers made the TCR library from RNA that was extracted from PBMCs. This CDR3 comprises 13 residues. Per the germline V gene, CDR1 is MNHEY and CDR2 is SVGEGT. These same records also appear under a second study, on T cells in Graves' hyperthyroidism and ophthalmopathy.

Sequenced material: peripheral blood mononuclear cells (PBMCs), taken at new diagnosis, from a patient treated with antithyroid drugs. This chain uses TRBV6-2 or TRBV6-3 with TRBJ2-1; TRBD2 agrees at 10 bases. The source of this sequence is a woman aged 25 to 39 with Graves disease. This CDR3 is CTTTGTSVDEQFF. Written as DNA, the CDR3 is TGTACCACTACCGGGACTAGCGTCGATGAGCAGTTCTTC.